What follows is one TCR beta chain and its context. The data stem from a study of blood T cell repertoires in COVID-19. Study-wide context: COVID-19 samples from acute and convalescent phases originated in the United States, Italy and Spain. The cDNA or gDNA used as material had been derived from T cells, B-cell-depleted T cells, or PBMCs.

Trimming cost V 6 bases and J 5 bases; bases outside gene matches: 7. The CDR3 has 14 residues. The germline V gene encodes CDR1 LNHDA and CDR2 SQIVND (reference sequence). Per the original data handling: Using reference gene primer amplification, nucleated cell counts were estimated. Method: immunoSEQ multiplex PCR; TCRdb's copy keeps in-frame clones and lacks some. V and J calls and clone size are copied from that table; D and trimming were computed from the DNA. The table records 4,000 or so clones, about 89% of them present only once. Sequencing was done on a sample of peripheral blood. This chain links TRBV19 with TRBJ2-1; 7 nucleotides agree with TRBD2. The origin of this receptor is a man in his forties or fifties with active COVID-19. The CDR3 is CASRKLAYDNEQFF. The DNA of the CDR3 is TGTGCCAGTAGGAAACTAGCGTACGACAATGAGCAGTTCTTC.